This T cell receptor (beta chain) was recovered during a study of OX40 agonist ivuxolimab in advanced cancers. Notes on the study in general: CD4+ and CD8+ blood T cells expanded clonally by week 6 at 0.1 to 3.0 mg/kg. In general, CD8+ T cells held more expanded clones than CD4+ did, on average. Among the lowest levels of clonal expansion were found in partial responders at 0.1-3.0 mg/kg.

The CDR3 extends over 15 amino acids. Germline V CDR1 and CDR2: SGDLS, YYNGEE. V shed 2 bases and J shed 4 bases, with 13 bases lying between them. The method was immunoSEQ multiplex PCR; TCRdb's version includes in-frame clones alone and lacks a portion of them. The repertoire holds more than 75,000 clones, with around 87% as singletons. Exclusion of a patient followed from autoimmune disease history or systemic immunosuppression. Points on this clone: The antigen remains undetermined.

The genes are TRBV9 and TRBJ2-1, with D perhaps given as TRBD1 or TRBD2 (5 bases each). The clonotype was recovered from an adult with an advanced solid tumor such as melanoma, head and neck, liver or kidney cancer. Sequencing was performed on CD4+ or CD8+ T cells sorted from blood, taken in a trial of the OX40 agonist ivuxolimab. Written as DNA, the CDR3 is TGTGCCAGCAGCGTCGAGGGGCTGCCTTACAATGAGCAGTTCTTC. Protein: CASSVEGLPYNEQFF.